The 30 T cell receptor beta chains below all came from one sample that was sequenced in a study of T cell repertoires in cytomegalovirus infection. For these receptors, no antigen is known. TCRdb used MiXCR to reprocess the reads, holding one entry per CDR3 protein. The sample consists of around 78,000 distinct CDR3 sequences, about 24% of them appearing once. The sample here was CD8+ T cells from cultured PBMCs, taken from culture after CMV antigen stimulation. Receptor source: a human donor in good health (CMV status not recorded). Some clones in this sample may be carry-over from other donors' samples.

The chain has TRBV29-1 and TRBJ2-1, with 11 bases identical to TRBD1. The CDR3 consists of 15 residues. With V trimmed by 8 bases and J by 2 bases, 8 bases remained unmatched. CDR1 SQVTM and CDR2 ANQGSEA come from the germline V gene. The CDR3 bases are TGCAGCACCGAGTCGGGACAGGGGGCCTACAATGAGCAGTTCTTC. It specifies CSTESGQGAYNEQFF.

The chain is built from TRBV19 and TRBJ2-3; 8 nucleotides align to TRBD2. V was pared by 3 bases and J by 2 bases, with 7 bases of the junction left unmatched. There are 16 residues in the CDR3. From germline, CDR1 is LNHDA and CDR2 SQIVND (reference sequence). The CDR3 DNA reads TGTGCCAGTAGTATCCAAGGCGGGGGGTCCACAGATACGCAGTATTTT. Amino acids: CASSIQGGGSTDTQYF.

This clonotype came up a few times. CDR3 sequence reads: CASSFGGGGTGELFF. In nucleotides, the CDR3 is TGTGCCAGCAGTTTCGGAGGTGGCGGCACCGGGGAGCTGTTTTTT. The rearrangement links TRBV12-3 or TRBV12-4 to TRBJ2-2, with a weak D call TRBD2 (5 bases). Trimming pared 3 bases from V and 4 bases from J, leaving 12 bases between. The CDR3 runs to 15 residues.

This clonotype was counted a few times. The chain employs TRBV5-4 and TRBJ1-1; perhaps TRBD1 as D (5 bases). The germline CDR1 and CDR2 sequences are SGHNT and YYREEE (reference sequence). The V gene lost 0 bases and the J gene lost 0 bases, with 12 bases spanning the gap. CDR3 length: 16 residues. CDR3 nucleotide sequence: TGTGCCAGCAGCTTGGTAACAGGCGGGATGAACACTGAAGCTTTCTTT. Its protein is CASSLVTGGMNTEAFF.

This clonotype was observed many times. The chain links TRBV27 to TRBJ2-1, with D uncertain. Germline V lookup: CDR1 MNHEY, CDR2 SMNVEV (reference sequence). The length of the CDR3 is 13 residues. The ends were cut back, 5 bases at V and 0 bases at J, with 5 bases in the middle. CDR3 nucleotides: TGTGCCAGCAGTGGCGGCTCCTACAATGAGCAGTTCTTC. This codes for CASSGGSYNEQFF.

This clonotype was recorded many times. This sequence joins TRBV7-2 and TRBJ2-7; either TRBD1 or TRBD2 may supply D (5 bases each). Germline V gene data show CDR1 as SGHTA and CDR2 as FQGNSA. There are 15 residues in the CDR3. V was pared by 4 bases and J by 3 bases, with 16 bases between. CDR3: CASSSGDALGYEQYF. In DNA, the CDR3 is TGTGCCAGCAGCTCCGGGGACGCCTTAGGCTACGAGCAGTACTTC.

The gene calls are TRBV20-1 and TRBJ1-2; 7 bases map to TRBD1. With V trimmed by 2 bases and J by 8 bases, 8 bases remained unmatched. The CDR3 is made up of 13 amino acids. The germline gives CDR1 DFQATT, CDR2 SNEGSKA (reference sequence). CDR3 amino acids: CSARPLQGDGYTF. In DNA, the CDR3 is TGCAGTGCTAGACCCCTTCAGGGGGACGGCTACACCTTC.

Only a few counts were recorded for this clonotype. V is TRBV4-2 and J is TRBJ1-5, with D hard to call. V was clipped by 4 bases and J by 3 bases, with 16 bases between them. The germline V gene has CDR1 LGHNA and CDR2 YNFKEQ. The length of the CDR3 is 16 residues. CDR3 coding DNA: TGTGCCAGCAGCCCCGAGTGGGGATCCCTCAATCAGCCCCAGCATTTT. Translation: CASSPEWGSLNQPQHF.

This clonotype was found a few times. CDR3 sequence: CASSYSTSGTGEQYF. The CDR3 region has the DNA TGTGCCAGCAGTTACTCGACTAGCGGGACCGGCGAGCAGTACTTC. This chain joins TRBV6-2 or TRBV6-3 and TRBJ2-7, with 11 bases identical to TRBD2. The CDR3 runs to 15 residues. After removal of 0 bases from V and 6 bases from J, the junction contained 4 bases not matched to a gene. Germline-derived CDR1 and CDR2 are MNHEY and SVGEGT.

This clonotype was picked up a small number of times. The V call is TRBV12-5, the J call TRBJ1-2, with D maybe TRBD1 (5 bases). There are 15 residues in the CDR3. Trimming pared 1 base from V and 5 bases from J, leaving 14 bases between. Germline lookup yields CDR1 LGHNT and CDR2 FRNRAP. The CDR3 bases are TGTGCTAGTGGTTTGGAAGCCGGGACCGAGTATGGCTACACCTTC. This codes for CASGLEAGTEYGYTF.

This clonotype was seen repeatedly, ten times or more. The genes are TRBV7-3 and TRBJ2-7; 9 bases fit TRBD2. The trim removed 1 base at V and 5 bases at J, leaving 3 bases unmatched. This CDR3 spans 14 amino acids. The V gene's germline CDR1 is SGHTA and CDR2 FQGTGA. The CDR3 is CASSLSGGGNEQYF. Written as DNA, the CDR3 is TGTGCCAGCAGCTTAAGCGGGGGGGGGAACGAGCAGTACTTC.

This clonotype was recorded a few times. The V gene is TRBV20-1, the J gene TRBJ1-1; no firm D call. V was clipped by 2 bases and J by 1 base, with 8 bases between them. The germline V gene has CDR1 DFQATT and CDR2 SNEGSKA (reference sequence). The CDR3 is 13 residues long. The CDR3 DNA reads as TGCAGTGCTAGATTACCTCAGAACACTGAAGCTTTCTTT. Its translation is CSARLPQNTEAFF.

V is TRBV20-1 and J is TRBJ1-6; no reliable D call. CDR1 is DFQATT, CDR2 SNEGSKA, per germline (reference sequence). This CDR3 comprises 14 residues. V lost 6 bases and J 7 bases, leaving 16 bases between the germline ends. The CDR3 DNA reads TGCAGTGCCGTGGACGCTAAGAAAAATTCACCCCTCCACTTT. Amino acids: CSAVDAKKNSPLHF.

The chain is built from TRBV28 and TRBJ1-5; D gene uncertain. The CDR3 covers 12 residues. Germline V gives CDR1 MDHEN, CDR2 SYDVKM. V was clipped by 5 bases and J by 8 bases, with 10 bases between them. In DNA, the CDR3 is TGTGCCAGCAGTCAAAACCATGAGCCCCAGCATTTT. This translates into CASSQNHEPQHF. Looking up the rest from reference TRBV28 and TRBJ1-5 gives the full variable domain: DVKVTQSSRYLVKRTGEKVFLECVQDMDHENMFWYRQDPGLGLRLIYFSYDVKMKEKGDIPEGYSVSREKKERFSLILESASTNQTSMYLCASSQNHEPQHFGDGTRLSIL.

This rearrangement joins TRBV7-9 to TRBJ1-1, with unresolved D. V dropped 5 bases and J dropped 5 bases, with 9 bases sitting between them. Germline loops: CDR1 SEHNR, CDR2 FQNEAQ (reference sequence). The CDR3 length is 12 residues. For the CDR3, the DNA is TGTGCCAGCAGCATGACGAGGACTGAAGCTTTCTTT. It translates to CASSMTRTEAFF.

This clonotype was seen at least ten times. The CDR3 loop reads CASSFGVGGNQPQHF. CDR3 sequence (DNA): TGTGCCAGCAGCTTCGGGGTCGGTGGTAATCAGCCCCAGCATTTT. The chain recombines TRBV7-8 with TRBJ1-5, with D unclear. Trimming removed 3 bases from V and 4 bases from J, with 13 bases in between. CDR1 and CDR2 from the germline V gene are SGHVS and FQNEAQ. This CDR3 is built from 15 residues.

Only a few counts were recorded for this clonotype. J is TRBJ2-6 and V is TRBV4-1, with a possible D match to TRBD1 (5 bases). This CDR3 comprises 18 residues. In germline, CDR1 is MGHRA, CDR2 YSYEKL. Trimming pared 0 bases from V and 0 bases from J, leaving 12 bases between. The CDR3 DNA is TGCGCCAGCAGCCAAGATCGGACACTCCTCTCTGGGGCCAACGTCCTGACTTTC. Translated: CASSQDRTLLSGANVLTF.

The chain is built from TRBV6-5 and TRBJ2-3; D not resolved. Per germline, CDR1 MNHEY and CDR2 SVGAGI. V was trimmed by 1 base and J by 2 bases, leaving 7 bases between them. This CDR3 contains 14 residues. CDR3 amino acids: CASSYFSPTDTQYF. The CDR3 DNA follows: TGTGCCAGCAGTTACTTTTCCCCCACAGATACGCAGTATTTT.

The V and J genes are TRBV5-1 and TRBJ2-5; D is possibly TRBD1 (6 bases). CDR1 SGHRS and CDR2 YFSETQ come from the germline V gene. This CDR3 region has 14 residues. V lost 1 base, J lost 5 bases, and 12 bases lay in between. The CDR3 DNA reads TGCGCCAGCAGCTTGTGGGCAGGGGATGAGACCCAGTACTTC. As protein: CASSLWAGDETQYF. The variable domain in full, completed from reference TRBV5-1 and TRBJ2-5, reads KAGVTQTPRYLIKTRGQQVTLSCSPISGHRSVSWYQQTPGQGLQFLFEYFSETQRNKGNFPGRFSGRQFSNSRSEMNVSTLELGDSALYLCASSLWAGDETQYFGPGTRLLVL.

The J gene is TRBJ2-1, the V gene TRBV19, with TRBD2 matching 11 bases. Per the germline V gene, CDR1 is LNHDA and CDR2 is SQIVND (reference sequence). CDR3 length: 15 amino acids. The V gene end was trimmed by 4 bases and the J gene end by 8 bases; junction bases not matched to a gene: 7. The CDR3 is CASSRLAGIGDEQFF. The CDR3 bases are TGTGCCAGTAGTAGACTAGCGGGAATAGGGGATGAGCAGTTCTTC. The complete variable domain, with remaining parts taken from reference TRBV19 and TRBJ2-1, reads DGGITQSPKYLFRKEGQNVTLSCEQNLNHDAMYWYRQDPGQGLRLIYYSQIVNDFQKGDIAEGYSVSREKKESFPLTVTSAQKNPTAFYLCASSRLAGIGDEQFFGPGTRLTVL.

This clonotype was counted ten times or more. V usage is TRBV6-1 and J usage is TRBJ2-3; D gene unclear. CDR1 MNHNS and CDR2 SASEGT come from the germline V gene. The CDR3 length is 13 residues. V lost 8 bases, J lost 2 bases, and 11 bases lay in between. The CDR3 sequence is CASFSRDTDTQYF. CDR3 DNA sequence: TGTGCCAGCTTTTCCAGAGACACAGATACGCAGTATTTT.

The chain links TRBV7-3 to TRBJ2-3, with D unclear. Trimming removed 2 bases from V and 4 bases from J, with 10 bases in between. The length of the CDR3 is 14 residues. Germline V gene lookup returns CDR1 SGHTA and CDR2 FQGTGA. CDR3 DNA: TGTGCCAGCAGCTTATCCGGTGGTGCAGATACGCAGTATTTT. It encodes CASSLSGGADTQYF.

This clonotype was counted between two and nine times. The J gene is TRBJ2-3, the V gene TRBV7-9, with D tentatively TRBD1 or TRBD2 (5 bases each). The CDR3 contains 18 residues. V lost 4 bases and J 2 bases, leaving 22 bases between the germline ends. Germline CDR1 and CDR2: SEHNR and FQNEAQ (reference sequence). CDR3 amino acids: CASSSTGARGSITDTQYF. CDR3 bases: TGTGCCAGCAGCTCCACCGGGGCACGAGGGTCCATCACAGATACGCAGTATTTT.

This clonotype was recorded at least ten times. The chain links TRBV7-8 to TRBJ2-7; 10 positions match TRBD2. V trimming: 3 bases; J trimming: 1 base; junction bases outside the gene matches: 6. The CDR3 covers 16 residues. In germline, CDR1 is SGHVS, CDR2 FQNEAQ. CDR3 region: CASSLPTSGASYEQYF. The CDR3 nucleotides read TGTGCCAGCAGCTTGCCAACTAGCGGGGCATCCTACGAGCAGTACTTC.

This clonotype was recorded many times. This chain uses TRBV7-3 with TRBJ2-3; 8 positions match TRBD2. The CDR3 consists of 16 residues. CDR1 SGHTA and CDR2 FQGTGA come from the germline V gene. Trimming removed 2 bases from V and 6 bases from J; junction bases left unmatched: 10. The CDR3 DNA reads TGTGCCAGCAGCTTACCGGGAGCGGGGGCGTCTGATACGCAGTATTTT. Translating gives CASSLPGAGASDTQYF.

The chain employs TRBV27 and TRBJ2-7; 10 bases line up with TRBD1. V shed 6 bases, J shed 5 bases, and the junction held 13 bases outside the gene matches. The CDR3 is made up of 16 amino acids. Germline values: CDR1 MNHEY, CDR2 SMNVEV (reference sequence). CDR3 DNA: TGTGCCAGCAGGACAGGGGGCGCAAGGGTTGGCAACGAGCAGTACTTC. Its protein product is CASRTGGARVGNEQYF.

This clonotype was seen only a few times. V is TRBV6-6 and J is TRBJ2-7, with 8 bases lining up with TRBD1. The CDR3 covers 15 residues. The J segment lost 4 bases and the V segment lost 6 bases, leaving 11 bases of the junction unmatched. Germline V lookup: CDR1 MNHNY, CDR2 SVGAGI (reference sequence). The CDR3 protein is CASSYEDRATYEQYF. The CDR3 DNA follows: TGTGCCAGCAGCTACGAGGACAGGGCTACGTACGAGCAGTACTTC.

The rearrangement links TRBV19 to TRBJ1-1; perhaps TRBD1 as D (6 bases). The CDR3 is 13 amino acids. The V end was cut by 4 bases, the J end by 5 bases, with 11 bases between. Germline V gene lookup returns CDR1 LNHDA and CDR2 SQIVND (reference sequence). This CDR3 reads CASSTTGSTEAFF. DNA of the CDR3: TGTGCCAGTAGTACCACAGGGTCGACTGAAGCTTTCTTT.

This clonotype was observed many times. The chain employs TRBV7-2 and TRBJ1-2, with TRBD1 matching over 8 bases. Germline loops: CDR1 SGHTA, CDR2 FQGNSA. V lost 1 base, J lost 6 bases, and 4 bases stayed unmatched. This CDR3 spans 14 amino acids. The CDR3 sequence is CASSLGQGTDGYTF. CDR3 DNA: TGTGCCAGCAGCTTAGGACAGGGGACTGATGGCTACACCTTC.

The sample holds many counts of this clonotype. V is TRBV11-2 and J is TRBJ2-7, with TRBD2 as a possible D gene (5 bases). Germline CDR1 and CDR2: SGHAT and FQNNGV. Trimming removed 1 base from V and 3 bases from J, with 13 bases in between. The CDR3 has 15 residues. In DNA form, the CDR3 reads TGTGCCAGCAGCTTAGTATGGGAGAGCGGCTACGAGCAGTACTTC. Its protein is CASSLVWESGYEQYF.